This T cell receptor (beta chain) is drawn from a study of blood T cell repertoires in COVID-19. Study-wide context: T cells, B-cell-depleted T cells, or PBMCs supplied cDNA or gDNA.

Assay used: immunoSEQ multiplex PCR; TCRdb lists only in-frame clones, some missing. The table records about 130,000 clones, 80% of them present only once. The source material was peripheral blood. The clonotype comes from a man between 65 and 85 years old with acute or convalescent COVID-19.

CDR3 residues: CASSMGTGYVAFF. The DNA for the CDR3 is TGTGCCAGCAGCATGGGGACAGGTTATGTAGCTTTCTTT. J is TRBJ1-1 and V is TRBV5-6, with 8 bases that match TRBD1. This CDR3 has 13 residues. The J segment lost 10 bases and the V segment lost 4 bases, leaving 9 bases of the junction unmatched. The germline gives CDR1 SGHDT, CDR2 YYEEEE.